The T cell receptor beta chain described here comes from a study of shared clonotypes between healthy human individuals. Across the study: Per-donor plates numbered three CD4 naive, three CD4 memory, two CD8 naive and one CD8 memory.

Whole-study results and caveats: Tissues were not sampled, only blood, and their repertoires likely differ. It was expected that sequencing depth would affect clonotype sharing among donors.

The naive CD8 population came from CD45RO-negative cells selected for CCR7, without terminally differentiated effector memory CD45RA+ cells. Note on this clone: Its antigen is unidentified.

Generated by immunoSEQ multiplex PCR, the TCRdb table keeps only in-frame clones and is missing some. The repertoire holds 600,000 or so clones, about 95% seen once, with approximately 0.11% in the top ten. This TCR was recovered from a woman under 40 in good health. The sample consisted of naive CD8+ T cells sorted from blood.

DNA for the CDR3: TGTGCCTGGGAAAGGACAGGGACGAGCAATCAGCCCCAGCATTTT. The encoded protein is CAWERTGTSNQPQHF. The rearrangement links TRBV30 to TRBJ1-5; 8 nucleotides align to TRBD1. CDR1 GTSNPN and CDR2 SVGIG come from the germline V gene (reference sequence). V dropped 5 bases and J dropped 1; count of bases not matched to a gene: 7. CDR3 length: 15 amino acids.